This T cell receptor (beta chain) was obtained from a study of response to subunit inactivated influenza vaccine. The CDR3 extends over 15 amino acids. Trimming pared 6 bases from V and 2 bases from J, leaving 19 bases between. Germline V CDR1 and CDR2: DFQATT, SNEGSKA (reference sequence). TCRdb independently ran MiXCR on the RT-PCR reads; one entry per CDR3 protein. Counted here are about 800,000 distinct CDR3 sequences, 21% occurring once; the ten biggest clones make up about 9.4%. The TCR originated in a man in his fifties who received an inactivated influenza vaccine. Here the sequenced sample was PBMCs from blood, taken approximately 5 days after vaccination. The genes are TRBV20-1 and TRBJ2-5; D possibly uses TRBD1 or TRBD2 (5 bases each). CDR3 DNA sequence: TGCAGTGCGACCCCCCCGGGACGCCAACAAGAGACCCAGTACTTC. The encoded protein is CSATPPGRQQETQYF.